The clone carrying this TCR beta chain was found many times. The sample comes from a study of identical twins. TCRdb recomputed calls from the 5' RACE reads with MiXCR, one row per CDR3 protein. The data hold approximately 1.8 million distinct CDR3 sequences, with 32% observed a single time. V lost 2 bases, J lost 7 bases, and 5 bases stayed unmatched. This CDR3 is built from 14 residues. Germline V gene sequence: CDR1 MDHEN, CDR2 SYDVKM. The specimen sequenced was cord blood. The clonotype comes from a newborn girl in good health. The V call is TRBV28, the J call TRBJ2-1; 7 bases are a match to TRBD2. The CDR3 loop reads CASSLLAGVNEQFF. CDR3 bases: TGTGCCAGCAGTTTACTGGCGGGAGTGAATGAGCAGTTCTTC.